This TCR beta chain was sequenced for a study of blood T cell repertoires in COVID-19. Overall study context: Sites across the United States, Italy and Spain contributed samples from acute and convalescent COVID-19. Nucleic acid was either cDNA or gDNA, and it came from T cells, B-cell-depleted T cells, or PBMCs.

Original handling: Reference gene primer amplification gave estimated nucleated cell counts. Profiled with immunoSEQ multiplex PCR; TCRdb holds only in-frame clones, not every one. The V and J calls and clone size come from that table; D and trimming were worked out from the DNA. The data contain a few hundred thousand clones, 85% of them singletons. The cohort comprised adults aged 18 to 89 years residing in under 25 US areas. This CDR3 region has 14 residues. The trim removed 6 bases at V and 1 base at J, leaving 3 bases unmatched. CDR1 and CDR2 from the germline V gene are WSHSY and SAAADI. This clonotype originated in a woman between 50 and 59 years old who had recovered from COVID-19. V and J are TRBV10-2 and TRBJ1-1; 9 positions agree with TRBD1. The sequenced material came from PBMCs or T cells enriched from blood (not recorded which). DNA of the CDR3: TGCGCCAGCAGCGGACAGGGGCCGAACACTGAAGCTTTCTTT. Amino acids: CASSGQGPNTEAFF.